This entry lists 20 T cell receptor beta chains sequenced from one sample in a study of T-cell reconstitution after alpha-beta-depleted transplantation in children. For TCRbeta, the library was prepared with unique molecular identifiers. MiXCR was run by TCRdb on the PCR reads, yielding one entry per CDR3 protein. The sample shows about 200,000 distinct CDR3 sequences, approximately 7% of them seen only once. Sequencing was performed on PBMCs, taken before TCRalphabeta/CD19-depleted stem cell transplant. The receptors originated from a boy younger than 10 with acute lymphoblastic leukemia, due to receive a stem cell transplant.

The V call is TRBV6-2 or TRBV6-3, the J call TRBJ1-5; 7 bases line up with TRBD1. Germline V gene data show CDR1 as MNHEY and CDR2 as SVGEGT. This CDR3 is built from 14 residues. V lost 6 bases and J lost 6; bases outside the gene matches: 8. This chain's CDR3 is CASSPKGGGQPQHF. The CDR3 nucleotides read TGTGCCAGCAGCCCCAAAGGGGGCGGTCAGCCCCAGCATTTT.

A word on this clonotype: This may come from a read error, since a much larger clone is one base off. The rearrangement joins TRBV7-2 to TRBJ2-1; D uncertain. Germline CDR1 reads SGHTA; CDR2 reads FQGNSA. The CDR3 runs to 15 residues. The V end lost 7 bases, the J end lost 0 bases, and 13 bases lay between the germline ends. The CDR3 sequence: CASILLAVSYNEQFF. The CDR3 DNA reads TGTGCCAGCATCTTGTTGGCGGTCTCCTACAATGAGCAGTTCTTC.

Only a few counts were recorded for this clonotype. V is TRBV5-1 and J is TRBJ2-7; 9 bases align to TRBD2. The CDR3 is 16 amino acids. V was pared by 6 bases and J by 7 bases, with 17 bases of the junction left unmatched. Germline CDR1 reads SGHRS; CDR2 reads YFSETQ. The CDR3 coding sequence is TGCGCCAGCACCCTGGGCATCAGTAGCGGGAGCGGGGAGCAGTACTTC. This gives the protein CASTLGISSGSGEQYF. The full variable domain, rest sourced from reference TRBV5-1 and TRBJ2-7, is KAGVTQTPRYLIKTRGQQVTLSCSPISGHRSVSWYQQTPGQGLQFLFEYFSETQRNKGNFPGRFSGRQFSNSRSEMNVSTLELGDSALYLCASTLGISSGSGEQYFGPGTRLTVT.

This clonotype was seen at least ten times. This sequence joins TRBV20-1 and TRBJ2-3; 8 nucleotides match TRBD2. V trimming: 3 bases; J trimming: 4 bases; junction bases outside the gene matches: 9. The CDR3 has 15 residues. Germline CDR1 reads DFQATT; CDR2 reads SNEGSKA (reference sequence). The CDR3 DNA reads TGCAGTGCTAGCCTGCTAGCGGGCGTGGCAGATACGCAGTATTTT. Translating gives CSASLLAGVADTQYF.

Ten or more counts support this clonotype. The chain has TRBV15 and TRBJ2-1; D possibly corresponds to TRBD2 (5 bases). Germline CDR1 is LNHNV and CDR2 is YYDKDF (reference sequence). The CDR3 is 14 residues long. V was shortened by 5 bases and J by 7 bases, with 15 bases between the two germline ends. The CDR3 loop reads CATSGHARRNEQFF. The CDR3, as DNA: TGTGCCACCAGCGGGCACGCAAGGAGGAATGAGCAGTTCTTC.

The table lists this clonotype with a few counts. The J gene is TRBJ2-7, the V gene TRBV7-9; the D gene is possibly TRBD2 (6 bases). CDR1 is SEHNR, CDR2 FQNEAQ, per germline (reference sequence). The CDR3 contains 13 residues. Trimming cost V 5 bases and J 3 bases, with 11 bases left between them. This CDR3 is CASSGVDYYEQYF. Here the CDR3 DNA reads TGTGCCAGCAGCGGGGTGGACTACTACGAGCAGTACTTC.

This clonotype was observed at least ten times. The genes are TRBV12-3 or TRBV12-4 and TRBJ2-5, with 8 bases fitting TRBD2. V shed 6 bases, J shed 2 bases, and the junction held 5 bases outside the gene matches. The CDR3 spans 14 residues. The CDR3 is CASSVSGAQETQYF. CDR3 nucleotide sequence: TGTGCCAGCAGCGTTAGCGGGGCGCAAGAGACCCAGTACTTC.

This clonotype was detected ten times or more. The chain carries TRBV20-1 and TRBJ2-4, with TRBD2 matching 11 bases. This CDR3 is built from 15 residues. Germline values: CDR1 DFQATT, CDR2 SNEGSKA (reference sequence). V lost 5 bases to trimming and J lost 6 bases; unmatched junction nucleotides: 9. The CDR3 coding sequence is TGCAGTGCTCCAGTTCCCGGGACTAGCGGAAACATTCAGTACTTC. Its translation: CSAPVPGTSGNIQYF.

In its sample, this clonotype was seen many times. Here the CDR3 reads CASSPGVNSYGYTF. Written as DNA, the CDR3 is TGTGCCAGCAGCCCGGGGGTTAACTCCTATGGCTACACCTTC. V gene TRBV12-3 or TRBV12-4 combines with J gene TRBJ1-2; possible D gene TRBD1, 5 bases. The CDR3 spans 14 residues. V was cut by 6 bases and J by 4 bases, with 15 bases left in between.

This clonotype was counted at least ten times. The chain carries TRBV6-1 and TRBJ2-2, with TRBD1 identical over 8 bases. The CDR3 has 15 residues. Germline V gene sequence: CDR1 MNHNS, CDR2 SASEGT. J was trimmed by 6 bases and V by 2 bases; bases with no gene match: 5. The CDR3 is CASSELETGAGELFF. CDR3 DNA: TGTGCCAGCAGTGAACTGGAGACAGGGGCCGGGGAGCTGTTTTTT.

In its sample, this clonotype was seen many times. The V and J genes are TRBV5-5 and TRBJ2-3; TRBD1 aligns across 7 bases. J gave up 4 bases and V 1 base, and 6 bases lay outside the gene matches. The CDR3 spans 15 residues. The germline CDR1 and CDR2 sequences are SGHKS and YYEKEE (reference sequence). Here the CDR3 DNA reads TGTGCCAGCAGCTTGACAGGGGTGGTTTCAGATACGCAGTATTTT. It specifies CASSLTGVVSDTQYF. Using reference TRBV5-5 and TRBJ2-3 for the parts outside the CDR3, the full variable domain is DAGVTQSPTHLIKTRGQQVTLRCSPISGHKSVSWYQQVLGQGPQFIFQYYEKEERGRGNFPDRFSARQFPNYSSELNVNALLLGDSALYLCASSLTGVVSDTQYFGPGTRLTVL.

This clonotype has ten or more counts. This chain connects TRBV12-3 or TRBV12-4 to TRBJ2-3; 7 positions match TRBD1. V was clipped by 0 bases and J by 1 base; unmatched bases: 7. This CDR3 has 17 amino acids. The CDR3 nucleotides are TGTGCCAGCAGTTTAGCGTTGTCCGACAGGGGCACAGATACGCAGTATTTT. This codes for CASSLALSDRGTDTQYF.

This clonotype has at least ten counts. CDR3 DNA: TGCGCCAGCAGCCCCGCATGGACGAATCAAGAGACCCAGTACTTC. Its protein product is CASSPAWTNQETQYF. The chain combines TRBV5-1 with TRBJ2-5; D remains unclear. The length of the CDR3 is 15 residues. Germline CDR1 SGHRS, CDR2 YFSETQ. Trimming removed 4 bases at V and 2 bases at J, with 15 bases between.

CDR3 in DNA: TGCAGTGCTAGGGTTTGGGGTATAGGGGGTCGTCAGCCCCAGCATTTT. This encodes CSARVWGIGGRQPQHF. V gene TRBV20-1 combines with J gene TRBJ1-5, with a tentative D call TRBD1 (6 bases). Germline loops: CDR1 DFQATT, CDR2 SNEGSKA (reference sequence). The CDR3 totals 16 residues. V was cut by 3 bases and J by 6 bases, with 21 bases left in between.

This clonotype was seen repeatedly, ten times or more. This chain links TRBV5-5 with TRBJ2-2, with a tentative D call TRBD2 (5 bases). Germline loops: CDR1 SGHKS, CDR2 YYEKEE (reference sequence). CDR3 length: 13 amino acids. V lost 2 bases, J lost 9 bases, and 11 bases lay in between. CDR3 in amino acids: CASSFEGYRELFF. The CDR3 DNA reads as TGTGCCAGCAGCTTTGAGGGTTACAGGGAGCTGTTTTTT.

Turning to this clonotype: A single base separates this from a much larger clone, so it may be a read error. This chain links TRBV11-2 with TRBJ2-5, with TRBD1 identical over 7 bases. The germline V gene has CDR1 SGHAT and CDR2 FQNNGV. Trimming removed 8 bases from V and 2 bases from J; junction bases left unmatched: 5. The CDR3 spans 13 residues. CDR3 DNA sequence: TGTGCCAGCGGCAGGGGGAAGCAAGAGACCCAGTACTTC. Translated, it gives CASGRGKQETQYF.

This clonotype was detected a few times. The V call is TRBV5-1, the J call TRBJ2-3, with a weak D call TRBD2 (5 bases). V was shortened by 0 bases and J by 6 bases, with 8 bases between the two germline ends. This CDR3 spans 13 amino acids. The germline V gene has CDR1 SGHRS and CDR2 YFSETQ. CDR3: CASSLDSVDTQYF. The CDR3 bases are TGCGCCAGCAGCTTGGATAGCGTGGATACGCAGTATTTT.

This clonotype was counted only a few times. The gene calls are TRBV12-3 or TRBV12-4 and TRBJ2-1, with D perhaps TRBD1 (5 bases). V was shortened by 2 bases and J by 10 bases, with 9 bases between the two germline ends. This CDR3 is built from 12 residues. CDR3 residues: CASSLLRGEQFF. As DNA, the CDR3 is TGTGCCAGCAGTTTATTAAGGGGCGAGCAGTTCTTC.

This clonotype was found a few times. This chain connects TRBV27 to TRBJ1-2, with D maybe TRBD1 (5 bases). Germline-derived CDR1 and CDR2 are MNHEY and SMNVEV (reference sequence). The CDR3 is made up of 15 amino acids. V lost 0 bases and J 7 bases, leaving 15 bases between the germline ends. CDR3 sequence: CASSLSAAGGSGYTF. The CDR3 DNA follows: TGTGCCAGCAGTTTATCGGCCGCCGGGGGATCTGGCTACACCTTC.

This chain joins TRBV2 and TRBJ2-7, with D uncertain. Germline assignment: CDR1 SNHLY and CDR2 FYNNEI. Trimming took off 5 bases at V and 7 bases at J, with 15 bases between the two ends. The CDR3 contains 13 residues. The CDR3 DNA reads TGTGCCAGCAGTTTAGACACCTTTGGGGAGCAGTACTTC. Its protein is CASSLDTFGEQYF.